These 32 T cell receptor beta chains came from one sample sequenced in a study of Ad26.COV2.S vaccination and SARS-CoV-2 variants. Treatment here: roughly 20 received Ad26.COV2.S at low or high dose, single or two shots; about five received placebo; per-sample allocation not given. Sampling was performed 63 days after the first vaccine or placebo injection. TCRdb keeps only in-frame clones here, not all; method: immunoSEQ multiplex PCR. Among some 320,000 clones listed, 70% to 90% were seen once. Source: peripheral blood, taken in a trial of Ad26.COV2.S vaccine versus placebo. The receptor source for this set is a person aged 18-65 years who received the Ad26.COV2.S COVID-19 vaccine or a placebo.

The chain combines TRBV12-3 or TRBV12-4 with TRBJ2-4; a possible D gene is TRBD2 (6 bases). The CDR3 consists of 13 residues. V was pared by 10 bases and J by 6 bases, with 16 bases between. CDR3 nucleotides: TGTGCCACCCGACGTGGGGGACTAAACATTCAGTACTTC. Protein product: CATRRGGLNIQYF.

This clone was seen just once. The chain links TRBV6-5 to TRBJ2-7, with unresolved D. The V end was cut by 2 bases, the J end by 3 bases, with 11 bases between. There are 14 residues in the CDR3. Germline V gene data show CDR1 as MNHEY and CDR2 as SVGAGI. The CDR3 DNA reads as TGTGCCAGCAGTTACGGCTACCTCAACTACGAGCAGTACTTC. Its translation is CASSYGYLNYEQYF.

The CDR3 sequence is CASSLEGYYNSPLHF. The CDR3 nucleotides read TGTGCCAGCTCCTTGGAGGGGTACTATAATTCACCCCTCCACTTT. The gene calls are TRBV28 and TRBJ1-6; D is perhaps TRBD1 (5 bases). Germline CDR1 MDHEN, CDR2 SYDVKM. The CDR3 length is 15 residues. Trimming left V 8 bases short and J 3 bases short, with 14 bases between.

This chain links TRBV15 with TRBJ1-4, with 10 bases matching TRBD1. The CDR3 consists of 16 residues. The V and J ends lost 0 bases and 8 bases, in that order; junction bases with no gene match: 6. Per the germline V gene, CDR1 is LNHNV and CDR2 is YYDKDF (reference sequence). CDR3 in amino acids: CATSRDRQGAREKLFF. The CDR3 DNA reads as TGTGCCACCAGCAGAGATCGACAGGGGGCCCGGGAAAAACTGTTTTTT.

The rearrangement uses TRBV9 and TRBJ2-1, with 7 bases lining up with TRBD2. The junction had 5 bases not matched to a gene; V was cut back by 3 bases and J by 5 bases. Germline CDR1 and CDR2: SGDLS and YYNGEE. The CDR3 is 14 residues long. For the CDR3, the DNA is TGTGCCAGCAGCGCATGGGGGGGAGACAATGAGCAGTTCTTC. Translating it yields CASSAWGGDNEQFF.

V and J are TRBV5-4 and TRBJ2-3; TRBD2 matches at 10 bases. This CDR3 has 16 amino acids. Trimming at V came to 4 bases and at J to 2 bases, leaving 7 bases not matched to a gene. Germline V gene data show CDR1 as SGHNT and CDR2 as YYREEE (reference sequence). CDR3 nucleotide sequence: TGTGCCAGCAGCCGCCGTAGCGGGGGGAACACAGATACGCAGTATTTT. It translates to CASSRRSGGNTDTQYF.

The chain carries TRBV7-3 and TRBJ2-2; D is undetermined. Germline CDR1 is SGHTA and CDR2 is FQGTGA. Trimming cost V 2 bases and J 3 bases, with 7 bases left between them. CDR3 length equals 14 residues. CDR3 amino acids: CASSLGRHTGELFF. The CDR3 DNA reads TGTGCCAGCAGCTTAGGCAGGCACACCGGGGAGCTGTTTTTT.

The chain joins TRBV7-2 to TRBJ1-1, with D uncertain. V shed 2 bases and J shed 4 bases, with 11 bases lying between them. Germline CDR1 SGHTA, CDR2 FQGNSA. CDR3 length: 14 residues. CDR3 nucleotide sequence: TGTGCCAGCAGCTTACAGCGGGAGGGCACTGAAGCTTTCTTT. Amino acids: CASSLQREGTEAFF.

This chain joins TRBV7-2 and TRBJ2-4; 11 bases are shared with TRBD2. The CDR3 runs to 22 residues. The V gene end was trimmed by 0 bases and the J gene end by 6 bases; junction bases not matched to a gene: 22. Germline values: CDR1 SGHTA, CDR2 FQGNSA. CDR3 bases: TGTGCCAGCAGCTTAGCGGGTAGCGGGGGGGATCGTCGTATCGACATAGGAAACATTCAGTACTTC. The encoded protein is CASSLAGSGGDRRIDIGNIQYF.

The chain joins TRBV6-5 to TRBJ2-7; TRBD1 matches 8 bases. Trimming took 5 bases from V and 3 from J; bases not matched to a gene: 6. The CDR3 sequence is 14 residues long. In germline, CDR1 is MNHEY, CDR2 SVGAGI. This chain's CDR3 is CASSPRTGSYEQYF. CDR3 nucleotide sequence: TGTGCCAGCAGTCCTAGGACAGGGAGCTACGAGCAGTACTTC.

This clone has a handful of counts. The rearrangement uses TRBV27 and TRBJ1-1; tentative D call: TRBD1 (5 bases). Trimming pared 6 bases from V and 0 bases from J, leaving 17 bases between. The CDR3 has 16 residues. Germline values: CDR1 MNHEY, CDR2 SMNVEV (reference sequence). This CDR3 reads CASSTKWGGLNTEAFF. The CDR3 coding sequence is TGTGCCAGCAGCACTAAATGGGGGGGACTGAACACTGAAGCTTTCTTT.

The chain combines TRBV4-2 with TRBJ1-1, with D perhaps TRBD1 (6 bases). V was cut by 3 bases and J by 10 bases, with 15 bases left in between. The CDR3 runs 13 residues. Looked up from germline, CDR1 is LGHNA and CDR2 is YNFKEQ. DNA for the CDR3: TGTGCCAGCAGCCAGCGAAGGGGGGTAGGAGCTTTCTTT. It is translated as CASSQRRGVGAFF.

The chain couples TRBV27 to TRBJ2-1; D not resolved. Germline V gives CDR1 MNHEY, CDR2 SMNVEV (reference sequence). The ends were cut back, 2 bases at V and 6 bases at J, with 11 bases in the middle. CDR3 size: 14 residues. CDR3 sequence: CASSLIRGSNEQFF. Here the CDR3 DNA reads TGTGCCAGCAGTTTAATCCGAGGTTCCAATGAGCAGTTCTTC.

This clone appeared many times. The chain uses TRBV6-1 and TRBJ2-7; 8 bases are shared with TRBD2. Per germline, CDR1 MNHNS and CDR2 SASEGT. There are 15 residues in the CDR3. J lost 2 bases, V lost 2 bases, and 5 bases had no gene match. Here the CDR3 DNA reads TGTGCCAGCAGTGAATCTCGCGGGGGGCCCTACGAGCAGTACTTC. Its protein is CASSESRGGPYEQYF.

The CDR3: CASSDAGQGMETQYF. The CDR3 nucleotides are TGTGCCAGCAGCGACGCGGGACAGGGGATGGAGACCCAGTACTTC. The V call is TRBV28, the J call TRBJ2-5; 10 bases line up with TRBD1. V lost 6 bases, J lost 5 bases, and 9 bases stayed unmatched. The CDR3 has 15 amino acids. Germline loops: CDR1 MDHEN, CDR2 SYDVKM. Drawing the rest from reference TRBV28 and TRBJ2-5, the complete variable domain is DVKVTQSSRYLVKRTGEKVFLECVQDMDHENMFWYRQDPGLGLRLIYFSYDVKMKEKGDIPEGYSVSREKKERFSLILESASTNQTSMYLCASSDAGQGMETQYFGPGTRLLVL.

The chain uses TRBV28 and TRBJ2-7, with 8 positions matching TRBD1. The junction had 5 bases not matched to a gene; V was cut back by 6 bases and J by 1 base. Germline V gene sequence: CDR1 MDHEN, CDR2 SYDVKM. The length of the CDR3 is 14 residues. The CDR3 nucleotides are TGTGCCAGCAGCCCCGGACAGGGATCCTACGAGCAGTACTTC. Its translation: CASSPGQGSYEQYF.

The rearrangement joins TRBV19 to TRBJ1-5; no definite D call. Germline CDR1 LNHDA, CDR2 SQIVND (reference sequence). The CDR3 has 17 amino acids. Deletions cut 7 bases from V and 2 bases from J, with 21 bases between. The CDR3 region is CASTPLPPPGRNQPQHF. CDR3 bases: TGTGCCAGTACCCCCCTCCCCCCCCCAGGCCGCAATCAGCCCCAGCATTTT.

This rearrangement joins TRBV5-1 to TRBJ1-2, with 12 bases fitting TRBD1. V gave up 6 bases and J gave up 4 bases; unmatched junction bases: 13. CDR3 size: 17 residues. Per the germline V gene, CDR1 is SGHRS and CDR2 is YFSETQ. The CDR3 here is CASNPGTGGQLFYGYTF. The CDR3 DNA reads as TGCGCCAGCAACCCCGGGACAGGGGGCCAACTATTCTATGGCTACACCTTC. Drawing the rest from reference TRBV5-1 and TRBJ1-2, the complete variable domain is KAGVTQTPRYLIKTRGQQVTLSCSPISGHRSVSWYQQTPGQGLQFLFEYFSETQRNKGNFPGRFSGRQFSNSRSEMNVSTLELGDSALYLCASNPGTGGQLFYGYTFGSGTRLTVV.

CDR3 loop: CASSYSKTSQAFF. The CDR3 DNA follows: TGTGCCAGCAGTTACTCGAAAACCTCCCAAGCTTTCTTT. V usage is TRBV6-5 and J usage is TRBJ1-1, with D uncertain. Germline V lookup: CDR1 MNHEY, CDR2 SVGAGI. This CDR3 has 13 residues. V dropped 0 bases and J dropped 9 bases, with 11 bases sitting between them.

The V call is TRBV5-1, the J call TRBJ2-7; the D gene could be TRBD1 or TRBD2 (6 bases each). The CDR3 sequence is 15 residues long. Trimming cost V 4 bases and J 5 bases, with 19 bases left between them. Germline loops: CDR1 SGHRS, CDR2 YFSETQ. The CDR3 reads CASSDTGGLAHEQYF. As DNA, the CDR3 is TGCGCCAGCAGCGATACTGGGGGGCTAGCCCACGAGCAGTACTTC.

This clone occurred a few times. The same CDR3 arises from other DNA sequences in this sample as well. The V and J genes are TRBV29-1 and TRBJ1-2; D is ambiguous. This CDR3 has 12 amino acids. The V end was cut by 3 bases, the J end by 0 bases, with 5 bases between. Per germline, CDR1 SQVTM and CDR2 ANQGSEA. CDR3 in amino acids: CSVDGTNYGYTF. As DNA, the CDR3 is TGCAGCGTTGACGGGACTAACTATGGCTACACCTTC.

The chain has TRBV11-2 and TRBJ1-2; a weak D match, TRBD1 (6 bases). Germline V gene lookup returns CDR1 SGHAT and CDR2 FQNNGV. The CDR3 length is 13 residues. The germline V and J ends were trimmed by 1 base and 5 bases, with 8 bases remaining between them. CDR3 nucleotides: TGTGCCAGCAGCTTAGGACAGGATTATGGCTACACCTTC. Translated, it gives CASSLGQDYGYTF.

This chain joins TRBV6-5 and TRBJ2-3, with 11 nucleotides matching TRBD2. With V trimmed by 3 bases and J by 5 bases, 4 bases remained unmatched. CDR1 is MNHEY and CDR2 is SVGAGI in the germline V gene. CDR3 length equals 15 residues. Written as DNA, the CDR3 is TGTGCCAGCAGTTATAGCGGGGGGGCGGGAGATACGCAGTATTTT. This translates into CASSYSGGAGDTQYF.

The chain is built from TRBV7-3 and TRBJ2-2; D not resolved. CDR1 and CDR2 from the germline V gene are SGHTA and FQGTGA. The length of the CDR3 is 16 residues. The V end was cut by 5 bases, the J end by 1 base, with 14 bases between. CDR3 DNA sequence: TGTGCCAGCAGCCCCCGAAGGCCAGAGAACACCGGGGAGCTGTTTTTT. It encodes CASSPRRPENTGELFF.

V usage is TRBV28 and J usage is TRBJ1-2; 9 bases match TRBD1. The germline V gene has CDR1 MDHEN and CDR2 SYDVKM. The V and J ends lost 6 bases and 10 bases, in that order; junction bases with no gene match: 12. CDR3 length equals 14 residues. The CDR3 region is CASSRLGTGWNYTF. The DNA for the CDR3 is TGTGCCAGCAGCCGACTGGGGACAGGGTGGAACTACACCTTC.

The chain is built from TRBV24-1 and TRBJ2-3; TRBD2 aligns across 8 bases. Germline trimming cut 5 bases from V and 5 bases from J; bases unmatched to any gene: 11. The germline CDR1 and CDR2 sequences are KGHDR and SFDVKD. This CDR3 spans 16 amino acids. CDR3 amino acids: CATSGAGGADGDTQYF. CDR3 DNA sequence: TGTGCCACCAGTGGCGCCGGGGGGGCCGATGGAGATACGCAGTATTTT.

This clone was seen once. The chain employs TRBV9 and TRBJ2-5, with D unclear. The CDR3 consists of 12 residues. The V gene lost 0 bases and the J gene lost 7 bases, with 7 bases spanning the gap. From germline, CDR1 is SGDLS and CDR2 YYNGEE. DNA of the CDR3: TGTGCCAGCAGCGTAGACGATGGGACCCAGTACTTC. Its translation: CASSVDDGTQYF.

V and J are TRBV9 and TRBJ2-5; no clear D gene. The CDR3 has 13 residues. V was clipped by 5 bases and J by 5 bases, with 13 bases between them. Looked up from germline, CDR1 is SGDLS and CDR2 is YYNGEE. CDR3 DNA: TGTGCCAGCAGTTTCACCTCCGGGGAGACCCAGTACTTC. Translated: CASSFTSGETQYF.

This clone was counted between two and nine times. The V call is TRBV5-1, the J call TRBJ1-1; 9 nucleotides line up with TRBD1. The V and J ends lost 4 bases and 5 bases, in that order; junction bases with no gene match: 6. The CDR3 is made up of 14 amino acids. Germline loops: CDR1 SGHRS, CDR2 YFSETQ. Here the CDR3 reads CASSRTGATTEAFF. CDR3 sequence (DNA): TGCGCCAGCAGCCGGACAGGGGCTACAACTGAAGCTTTCTTT.

This chain links TRBV5-1 with TRBJ1-1, with D perhaps TRBD1 (6 bases). This CDR3 is 14 amino acids long. The ends were cut back, 1 base at V and 4 bases at J, with 11 bases in the middle. Germline V CDR1 and CDR2: SGHRS, YFSETQ. Here the CDR3 reads CASSLTEGVTEAFF. DNA for the CDR3: TGCGCCAGCAGCTTGACGGAGGGGGTCACTGAAGCTTTCTTT. The full variable domain, completed using reference TRBV5-1 and TRBJ1-1, is KAGVTQTPRYLIKTRGQQVTLSCSPISGHRSVSWYQQTPGQGLQFLFEYFSETQRNKGNFPGRFSGRQFSNSRSEMNVSTLELGDSALYLCASSLTEGVTEAFFGQGTRLTVV.

The chain couples TRBV5-1 to TRBJ1-2; tentative D call: TRBD1 (5 bases). The CDR3 has 15 residues. The germline CDR1 and CDR2 sequences are SGHRS and YFSETQ. V was trimmed by 0 bases and J by 7 bases, leaving 16 bases between them. CDR3 in amino acids: CASSLAGQGESGYTF. The CDR3, as DNA: TGCGCCAGCAGCTTGGCCGGCCAGGGTGAGAGTGGCTACACCTTC.

The chain links TRBV12-3 or TRBV12-4 to TRBJ1-2; possible D gene TRBD1, 5 bases. V was cut by 7 bases and J by 3 bases, with 12 bases left in between. This CDR3 is 13 amino acids long. The CDR3 sequence is CASNRDGYYGYTF. In nucleotides, the CDR3 is TGTGCCAGCAACCGGGACGGATACTATGGCTACACCTTC.